This T cell receptor beta chain comes out of a study of blood T cell repertoires in COVID-19. Looking at the study overall: From the United States, Italy and Spain came samples of acute and convalescent COVID-19. PBMCs, B-cell-depleted T cells, or T cells provided the cDNA or gDNA that made up the material.

How the authors handled the data: Amplifying reference gene primers gave estimates of nucleated cell counts. The repertoire was sequenced with immunoSEQ multiplex PCR; TCRdb's copy has only in-frame clones and lacks some. The V and J calls and clone size were taken over from that table, and D and trimming were inferred from the DNA. The repertoire includes about 160,000 clones, approximately 82% of them detected once, and approximately 22% sits in the top ten. Only a few counts were recorded for this clone. V shed 6 bases, J shed 3 bases, and the junction held 5 bases outside the gene matches. This CDR3 is built from 14 residues. Germline-derived CDR1 and CDR2 are MNHEY and SVGEGT.

The sequencing input was peripheral blood. The sequence was obtained from an elderly woman with acute or convalescent COVID-19. The J gene is TRBJ2-1, the V gene TRBV6-2 or TRBV6-3, with TRBD2 identical over 7 bases. CDR3: CASSRRESYNEQFF. For the CDR3, the DNA is TGTGCCAGCAGCCGGCGGGAGAGCTACAATGAGCAGTTCTTC.